The 8 T cell receptor beta chains given below trace back to one sample, sequenced in a study of cytomegalovirus exposure and HLA in healthy donors. The study ran its PCR with 60 Vbeta and 13 Jbeta primers. The repertoire was sequenced with immunoSEQ multiplex PCR; TCRdb's copy has only in-frame clones and lacks some. There are 150,000 to 200,000 clones in the sample; approximately 72% occur only once, and roughly 1.5% lies in the top ten. Material: PBMCs. The source of these receptors is a man between 50 and 59 years old in good health and CMV-seronegative.

This chain uses TRBV27 with TRBJ1-1; 7 positions agree with TRBD1. Germline lookup yields CDR1 MNHEY and CDR2 SMNVEV (reference sequence). Trimming cost V 5 bases and J 3 bases; bases outside gene matches: 3. The CDR3 consists of 13 residues. The CDR3 DNA reads TGTGCCAGCAGTATTGACAGGGACACTGAAGCTTTCTTT. Protein: CASSIDRDTEAFF.

This clone was found a few times. The chain's CDR3 is CASSLKGGSYEQYF. CDR3 DNA: TGTGCCAGCAGTTTAAAGGGAGGGAGCTACGAGCAGTACTTC. This chain links TRBV6-6 with TRBJ2-5; 7 bases align to TRBD2. The DNA end favors TRBJ2-7, so the J call may be wrong. The CDR3 covers 14 residues. CDR1 MNHNY and CDR2 SVGAGI come from the germline V gene (reference sequence).

This clone appeared a few times. The genes are TRBV28 and TRBJ2-3; D is unclear. V was cut by 8 bases and J by 1 base, with 13 bases left in between. The CDR3 sequence is 14 residues long. The V gene's germline CDR1 is MDHEN and CDR2 SYDVKM. CDR3 protein: CASGTTIRTDTQYF. For the CDR3, the DNA is TGTGCCAGCGGAACAACTATCCGCACAGATACGCAGTATTTT.

This rearrangement joins TRBV2 to TRBJ2-6, with D perhaps matching TRBD1 (7 bases). The CDR3 consists of 17 residues. V gave up 5 bases and J gave up 0 bases, with 14 bases separating them. Germline assignment: CDR1 SNHLY and CDR2 FYNNEI. The CDR3 sequence: CASSPQGGFSGANVLTF. The DNA of the CDR3 is TGTGCCAGCAGTCCCCAGGGGGGTTTCTCTGGGGCCAACGTCCTGACTTTC.

This clone was seen only a few times. The rearrangement links TRBV2 to TRBJ2-3; weak D call: TRBD1 (6 bases). Per the germline V gene, CDR1 is SNHLY and CDR2 is FYNNEI. CDR3 size: 13 residues. V lost 9 bases and J lost 0, with 10 bases in between. CDR3 DNA sequence: TGTGCCAGAAGACAGGCTAGCACAGATACGCAGTATTTT. Translating it yields CARRQASTDTQYF.

The chain has TRBV4-1 and TRBJ2-2; TRBD1 matches 7 bases. Germline-derived CDR1 and CDR2 are MGHRA and YSYEKL. Trimming at V came to 4 bases and at J to 5 bases, leaving 10 bases not matched to a gene. The CDR3 has 16 amino acids. This CDR3 is CASSPVTGINTGELFF. The CDR3 bases are TGCGCCAGCAGCCCCGTGACAGGGATTAATACCGGGGAGCTGTTTTTT.

This clone was detected only a few times. The rearrangement joins TRBV7-9 to TRBJ1-6; tentative D call: TRBD1 (5 bases). CDR1 is SEHNR, CDR2 FQNEAQ, per germline (reference sequence). The CDR3 spans 15 residues. Trimming left V 5 bases short and J 5 bases short, with 13 bases between. The CDR3 DNA follows: TGTGCCAGCAGCCTCCAGGGTAATAATAATTCACCCCTCCACTTT. It yields the protein CASSLQGNNNSPLHF.

In its sample, this clone was seen a few times. The rearrangement links TRBV27 to TRBJ1-5; D gene ambiguous. V was cut by 4 bases and J by 3 bases, with 10 bases left in between. Germline CDR1 MNHEY, CDR2 SMNVEV (reference sequence). CDR3 length: 14 amino acids. In DNA, the CDR3 is TGTGCCAGCAGTTCCTTATCTTTCAATCAGCCCCAGCATTTT. Encoded protein: CASSSLSFNQPQHF.